The 21 T cell receptor beta chains in this list originate from one sample, sequenced in a study of T cell changes during pregnancy in multiple sclerosis. Libraries were prepared by immunoSEQ multiplex PCR; TCRdb keeps only in-frame clonotypes and omits some of them. The sample lists about 35,000 clones, 90% to 95% occurring once. This sample comprised CD4+ T cells from peripheral blood mononuclear cells, obtained in the third trimester of pregnancy. Receptors originate from a female donor in good health, enrolled as a control in a pregnancy study.

This clone appeared a few times. The rearrangement links TRBV7-3 to TRBJ2-3; tentative D call: TRBD2 (5 bases). The CDR3 has 15 amino acids. Germline V lookup: CDR1 SGHTA, CDR2 FQGTGA. V lost 5 bases and J 6 bases, leaving 18 bases between the germline ends. CDR3 loop: CASSVSRTGGDTQYF. CDR3 in DNA: TGTGCCAGCAGCGTCTCGAGGACCGGCGGGGATACGCAGTATTTT.

This chain connects TRBV2 to TRBJ1-1, with D maybe TRBD1 (5 bases). V dropped 5 bases and J dropped 2 bases, with 12 bases sitting between them. The germline CDR1 and CDR2 sequences are SNHLY and FYNNEI. The CDR3 has 14 amino acids. The CDR3 reads CASSLRTLNTEAFF. Written as DNA, the CDR3 is TGTGCCAGCAGTCTTCGGACACTTAACACTGAAGCTTTCTTT.

This rearrangement joins TRBV7-3 to TRBJ1-1, with D possibly matching TRBD1 (6 bases). V was pared by 4 bases and J by 10 bases, with 13 bases between. The germline V gene has CDR1 SGHTA and CDR2 FQGTGA. CDR3 size: 12 residues. CDR3 in DNA: TGTGCCAGCAGCTCCCTGGGGGGGCGAGCTTTCTTT. Translated: CASSSLGGRAFF. The entire variable domain, with the rest obtained from reference TRBV7-3 and TRBJ1-1, is as follows: GAGVSQTPSNKVTEKGKYVELRCDPISGHTALYWYRQSLGQGPEFLIYFQGTGAADDSGLPNDRFFAVRPEGSVSTLKIQRTERGDSAVYLCASSSLGGRAFFGQGTRLTVV.

This clone was recorded once. V usage is TRBV19 and J usage is TRBJ1-1, with 7 bases fitting TRBD1. Per the germline V gene, CDR1 is LNHDA and CDR2 is SQIVND (reference sequence). V dropped 10 bases and J dropped 3; count of bases not matched to a gene: 8. There are 13 residues in the CDR3. This CDR3 reads CATRDRLDTEAFF. In nucleotides, the CDR3 is TGTGCCACGAGGGACAGACTCGACACTGAAGCTTTCTTT.

The V and J genes are TRBV7-2 and TRBJ1-3; D call uncertain. The V end lost 5 bases, the J end lost 4 bases, and 15 bases lay between the germline ends. The CDR3 spans 15 residues. Per germline, CDR1 SGHTA and CDR2 FQGNSA. In DNA form, the CDR3 reads TGTGCCAGCAGCAACCAGAGAGGCTCAGGAAACACCATATATTTT. This sequence encodes CASSNQRGSGNTIYF.

The chain carries TRBV15 and TRBJ1-2, with D possibly matching TRBD1 (5 bases). The CDR3 extends over 17 amino acids. From germline, CDR1 is LNHNV and CDR2 YYDKDF (reference sequence). V dropped 0 bases and J dropped 5 bases, with 19 bases sitting between them. This CDR3 reads CATSRDGQGRMVYGYTF. The CDR3 region has the DNA TGTGCCACCAGCAGAGATGGGCAGGGCCGTATGGTTTATGGCTACACCTTC.

This clone was seen only a few times. V and J are TRBV7-2 and TRBJ1-2, with D tentatively TRBD1 (5 bases). CDR1 SGHTA and CDR2 FQGNSA come from the germline V gene. V lost 0 bases and J lost 7, with 15 bases in between. The CDR3 contains 15 residues. The CDR3 DNA reads as TGTGCCAGCAGCTTAGCGATGGGGGGAGCCTCTGGCTACACCTTC. Its translation: CASSLAMGGASGYTF.

This clone occurred once. The chain joins TRBV7-2 to TRBJ1-2, with 7 nucleotides matching TRBD1. Unmatched junction bases numbered 8, after V lost 1 base and J lost 9 bases. CDR3 length: 14 amino acids. Germline V gene lookup returns CDR1 SGHTA and CDR2 FQGNSA. Here the CDR3 reads CASSLGTWDSSYTF. The DNA of the CDR3 is TGTGCCAGCAGCTTAGGGACCTGGGACAGCAGCTACACCTTC. The full variable domain, in which reference TRBV7-2 and TRBJ1-2 provide the parts outside the CDR3, is GAGVSQSPSNKVTEKGKDVELRCDPISGHTALYWYRQSLGQGLEFLIYFQGNSAPDKSGLPSDRFSAERTGGSVSTLTIQRTQQEDSAVYLCASSLGTWDSSYTFGSGTRLTVV.

The chain links TRBV20-1 to TRBJ2-3; D ambiguous. V was shortened by 6 bases and J by 9 bases, with 13 bases between the two germline ends. The CDR3 has 11 residues. The germline V gene has CDR1 DFQATT and CDR2 SNEGSKA (reference sequence). The CDR3 nucleotides are TGCAGTGCCAGATGGCTCGGGACGCAGTATTTT. Its protein is CSARWLGTQYF.

The J gene is TRBJ2-5, the V gene TRBV5-1, with 7 nucleotides matching TRBD1. The CDR3 is made up of 15 amino acids. The germline gives CDR1 SGHRS, CDR2 YFSETQ. V was clipped by 6 bases and J by 3 bases; unmatched bases: 11. The CDR3 DNA follows: TGCGCCAGCACCCTACGAGGGGGCAGGGAAGAGACCCAGTACTTC. Amino acid sequence: CASTLRGGREETQYF.

This chain uses TRBV5-1 with TRBJ1-6; 9 bases are shared with TRBD1. CDR3 length: 14 residues. The trim removed 4 bases at V and 7 bases at J, leaving 3 bases unmatched. The germline V gene encodes CDR1 SGHRS and CDR2 YFSETQ. CDR3 nucleotides: TGCGCCAGCAGCCTCGGGACAGGGAATTCACCCCTCCACTTT. The encoded protein is CASSLGTGNSPLHF.

The J gene is TRBJ2-7, the V gene TRBV9; 7 bases map to TRBD2. The CDR3 is 17 amino acids. Losses at the gene ends were 3 bases for V and 3 bases for J; bases not matched to a gene: 15. The germline V gene encodes CDR1 SGDLS and CDR2 YYNGEE. The CDR3 bases are TGTGCCAGCAGCGCCCCCCCCGACGGGGGGACCTACTACGAGCAGTACTTC. It encodes CASSAPPDGGTYYEQYF. The full variable domain, its missing parts supplied by reference TRBV9 and TRBJ2-7, is DSGVTQTPKHLITATGQRVTLRCSPRSGDLSVYWYQQSLDQGLQFLIQYYNGEERAKGNILERFSAQQFPDLHSELNLSSLELGDSALYFCASSAPPDGGTYYEQYFGPGTRLTVT.

The chain joins TRBV4-2 to TRBJ1-1, with D possibly matching TRBD1 (5 bases). Trimming left V 0 bases short and J 8 bases short, with 10 bases between. Germline V lookup: CDR1 LGHNA, CDR2 YNFKEQ. The CDR3 spans 13 residues. The CDR3 loop is CASSQDLGGEAFF. The CDR3 coding sequence is TGTGCCAGCAGCCAAGATCTGGGGGGGGAAGCTTTCTTT.

V is TRBV6-1 and J is TRBJ2-7, with D possibly TRBD1 on 6 matching bases. The CDR3 is 15 amino acids. The V and J ends lost 8 bases and 2 bases respectively, with 19 bases between them. Germline CDR1 is MNHNS and CDR2 is SASEGT. Here the CDR3 DNA reads TGTGCCAGCGGGCAAACGGGACAACCGACCTACGAGCAGTACTTC. It encodes CASGQTGQPTYEQYF.

This clone came up once. This rearrangement joins TRBV5-4 to TRBJ1-3; possibly TRBD1 for D (5 bases). Germline V gives CDR1 SGHNT, CDR2 YYREEE (reference sequence). The CDR3 runs 15 residues. Trimming left V 3 bases short and J 0 bases short, with 10 bases between. The CDR3, as DNA: TGTGCCAGCAGCTCGGGGGGGAGCTCTGGAAACACCATATATTTT. Translated, it gives CASSSGGSSGNTIYF.

The V and J genes are TRBV9 and TRBJ2-5; TRBD2 aligns across 13 bases. This CDR3 has 16 amino acids. Trimming cost V 0 bases and J 6 bases; bases outside gene matches: 5. From germline, CDR1 is SGDLS and CDR2 YYNGEE. The CDR3 DNA reads as TGTGCCAGCAGCGTAGCAACTAGCGGGGGGGCTCAGACCCAGTACTTC. This sequence encodes CASSVATSGGAQTQYF.

The chain links TRBV28 to TRBJ1-2, with D uncertain. Germline V gives CDR1 MDHEN, CDR2 SYDVKM. The germline V and J ends were trimmed by 7 bases and 8 bases, with 14 bases remaining between them. The CDR3 is made up of 12 amino acids. The CDR3 protein is CASTIIAGGYTF. The CDR3 nucleotides read TGTGCCAGCACAATCATCGCGGGGGGCTACACCTTC.

V gene TRBV6-5 combines with J gene TRBJ2-7; TRBD1 matches 9 bases. Losses at the gene ends were 8 bases for V and 5 bases for J; bases not matched to a gene: 7. CDR1 MNHEY and CDR2 SVGAGI come from the germline V gene. The CDR3 runs to 13 residues. CDR3 bases: TGTGCCAGCTCCCGGACAGGGGCAAACGAGCAGTACTTC. The encoded protein is CASSRTGANEQYF.

This chain joins TRBV19 and TRBJ2-7, with TRBD2 matching over 7 bases. CDR3 length: 14 amino acids. Germline V lookup: CDR1 LNHDA, CDR2 SQIVND (reference sequence). With V trimmed by 11 bases and J by 5 bases, 15 bases remained unmatched. The CDR3 sequence is CASNSGRHQDEQYF. The CDR3 DNA reads TGTGCCTCAAATAGCGGGCGCCATCAGGACGAGCAGTACTTC.

In its sample, this clone was seen once. The V gene is TRBV5-8, the J gene TRBJ1-3; perhaps TRBD1 as D (6 bases). The CDR3 consists of 14 residues. Germline V gene sequence: CDR1 SGHTS, CDR2 YDEGEE. V lost 4 bases and J lost 5, with 13 bases in between. The CDR3 is CASSPGTSRNTIYF. In DNA form, the CDR3 reads TGTGCCAGCAGCCCGGGGACATCAAGAAACACCATATATTTT.

V gene TRBV28 combines with J gene TRBJ1-2; 7 nucleotides match TRBD1. The CDR3 length is 15 residues. The trim removed 4 bases at V and 1 base at J, leaving 6 bases unmatched. Germline assignment: CDR1 MDHEN and CDR2 SYDVKM. The CDR3 sequence: CASSYPTGLNYGYTF. DNA of the CDR3: TGTGCCAGCAGTTACCCGACAGGGCTTAACTATGGCTACACCTTC.